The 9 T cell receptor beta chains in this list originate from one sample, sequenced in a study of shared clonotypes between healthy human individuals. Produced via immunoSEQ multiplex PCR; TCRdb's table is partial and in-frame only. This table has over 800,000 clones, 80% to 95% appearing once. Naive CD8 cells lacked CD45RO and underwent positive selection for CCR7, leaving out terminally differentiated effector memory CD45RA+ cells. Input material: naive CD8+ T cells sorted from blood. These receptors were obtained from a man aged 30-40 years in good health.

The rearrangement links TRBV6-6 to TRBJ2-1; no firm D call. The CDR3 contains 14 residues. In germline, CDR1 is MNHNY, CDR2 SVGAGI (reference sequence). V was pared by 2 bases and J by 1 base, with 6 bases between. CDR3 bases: TGTGCCAGCAGTTACGGGGTATCCTACAATGAGCAGTTCTTC. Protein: CASSYGVSYNEQFF.

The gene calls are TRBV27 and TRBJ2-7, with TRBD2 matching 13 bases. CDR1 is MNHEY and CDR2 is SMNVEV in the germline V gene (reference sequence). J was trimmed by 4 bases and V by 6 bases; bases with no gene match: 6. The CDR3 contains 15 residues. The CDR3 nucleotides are TGTGCCAGCAGCCACGGGACTAGCGGGATGTACGAGCAGTACTTC. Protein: CASSHGTSGMYEQYF.

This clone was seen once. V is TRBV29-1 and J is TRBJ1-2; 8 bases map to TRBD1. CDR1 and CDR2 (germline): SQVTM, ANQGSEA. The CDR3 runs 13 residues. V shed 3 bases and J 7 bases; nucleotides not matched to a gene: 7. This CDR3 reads CSVEGGQGGGYTF. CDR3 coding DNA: TGCAGCGTTGAGGGAGGACAGGGTGGTGGCTACACCTTC.

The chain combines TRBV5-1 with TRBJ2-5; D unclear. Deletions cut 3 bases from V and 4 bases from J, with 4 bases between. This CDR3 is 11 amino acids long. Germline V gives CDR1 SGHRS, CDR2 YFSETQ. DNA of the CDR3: TGCGCCAGCAGCTCACTAGAGACCCAGTACTTC. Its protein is CASSSLETQYF.

This chain's CDR3 is CASSLTSDRIYNRNTEAFF. The DNA for the CDR3 is TGTGCCAGCAGCCTGACCTCGGACAGAATCTATAATAGGAACACTGAAGCTTTCTTT. V and J are TRBV2 and TRBJ1-1; D possibly corresponds to TRBD1 (6 bases). V lost 6 bases and J lost 1, with 27 bases in between. The CDR3 runs to 19 residues. In germline, CDR1 is SNHLY, CDR2 FYNNEI.

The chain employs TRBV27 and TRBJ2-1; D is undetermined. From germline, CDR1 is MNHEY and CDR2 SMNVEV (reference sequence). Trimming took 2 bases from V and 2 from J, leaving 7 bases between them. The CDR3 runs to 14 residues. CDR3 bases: TGTGCCAGCAGTTTACCCCCAACCTACAATGAGCAGTTCTTC. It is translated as CASSLPPTYNEQFF.

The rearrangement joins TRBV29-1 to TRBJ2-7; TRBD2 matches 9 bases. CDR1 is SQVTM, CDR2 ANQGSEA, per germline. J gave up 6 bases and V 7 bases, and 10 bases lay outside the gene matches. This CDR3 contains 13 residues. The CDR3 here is CSAGTSSFLEQYF. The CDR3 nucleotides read TGCAGCGCCGGGACTAGCTCTTTTCTCGAGCAGTACTTC.

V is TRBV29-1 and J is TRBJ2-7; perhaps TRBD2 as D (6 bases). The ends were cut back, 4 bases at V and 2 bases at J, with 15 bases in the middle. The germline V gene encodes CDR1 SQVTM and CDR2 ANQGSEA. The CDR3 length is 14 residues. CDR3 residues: CSVGRAGGTYEQYF. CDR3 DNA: TGCAGCGTTGGGAGGGCAGGAGGAACCTACGAGCAGTACTTC.

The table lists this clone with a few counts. In DNA, the CDR3 is TGTGCCAGCAGTCCCCGGGACAGGGTGAACACTGAAGCTTTCTTT. Amino acids: CASSPRDRVNTEAFF. The rearrangement joins TRBV6-6 to TRBJ1-1; the match to TRBD1 covers 9 bases. CDR3 size: 15 residues. Germline CDR1 is MNHNY and CDR2 is SVGAGI (reference sequence). V was pared by 5 bases and J by 0 bases, with 4 bases of the junction left unmatched.